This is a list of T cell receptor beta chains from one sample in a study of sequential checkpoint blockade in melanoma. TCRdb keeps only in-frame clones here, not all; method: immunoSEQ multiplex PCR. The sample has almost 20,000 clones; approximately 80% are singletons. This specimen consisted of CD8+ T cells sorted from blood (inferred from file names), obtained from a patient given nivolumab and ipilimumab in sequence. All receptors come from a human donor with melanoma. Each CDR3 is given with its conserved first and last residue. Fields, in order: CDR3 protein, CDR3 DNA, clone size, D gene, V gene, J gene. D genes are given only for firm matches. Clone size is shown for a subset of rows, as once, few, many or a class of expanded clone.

CASSLDRLEAFF	TGTGCCAGCAGCCTGGACAGGCTTGAAGCTTTCTTT	once	TRBD1	TRBV7-6	TRBJ1-1
CASSPSSYNEQFF	TGTGCCAGTAGCCCGAGCTCCTACAATGAGCAGTTCTTC	.	.	TRBV19	TRBJ2-1
CASSQGNEQFF	TGCGCCAGCAGCCAGGGCAATGAGCAGTTCTTC	few	.	TRBV10-1	TRBJ2-1
CASTSLGSYNSPLHF	TGTGCCAGCACCTCCCTCGGGTCCTATAATTCACCCCTCCACTTT	.	.	TRBV27	TRBJ1-6
CASSAAGTGNNQPQHF	TGTGCCAGTAGTGCGGCCGGGACAGGGAACAATCAGCCCCAGCATTTT	.	TRBD1	TRBV19	TRBJ1-5
CAWLDPTVRRDTEAFF	TGTGCCTGGTTGGACCCGACAGTCCGGAGGGACACTGAAGCTTTCTTT	.	.	TRBV30	TRBJ1-1
CASSLVDTSYEQYF	TGTGCCAGCAGCTTAGTCGACACCTCCTACGAGCAGTACTTC	.	.	TRBV7-6	TRBJ2-7
CASSSGLAGGANTGELFF	TGTGCCAGCAGTTCCGGACTAGCGGGGGGGGCGAACACCGGGGAGCTGTTTTTT	.	TRBD2	TRBV28	TRBJ2-2
CASSQRTAHNNSPLHF	TGCGCCAGCAGCCAAAGGACAGCACATAATAATTCACCCCTCCACTTT	.	.	TRBV4-3	TRBJ1-6
CASSFRQGYNEQFF	TGTGCCAGCAGTTTCAGGCAGGGATACAATGAGCAGTTCTTC	.	.	TRBV27	TRBJ2-1
CASSAGTGRWIGELFF	TGTGCCAGCAGTGCCGGGACAGGTAGATGGATCGGGGAGCTGTTTTTT	.	TRBD1	TRBV2	TRBJ2-2
CASSQEGGGTTDTQYF	TGCGCCAGCAGCCAAGAGGGCGGGGGTACCACAGATACGCAGTATTTT	.	TRBD2	TRBV4-3	TRBJ2-3
CASSLQGAQETQYF	TGTGCCAGCAGCCTACAGGGGGCCCAAGAGACCCAGTACTTC	.	TRBD1	TRBV7-8	TRBJ2-5
CASSRRQGAYEQYF	TGTGCCAGCAGCCGACGACAGGGGGCATACGAGCAGTACTTC	.	TRBD1	TRBV13	TRBJ2-7
CASSDGLAELYNEQFF	TGTGCCAGCAGCGACGGACTAGCGGAATTATACAATGAGCAGTTCTTC	.	TRBD2	TRBV7-9	TRBJ2-1
CASSYIYGGAYEQYF	TGTGCCAGCAGTTACATTTACGGGGGGGCGTACGAGCAGTACTTC	.	TRBD2	TRBV6-5	TRBJ2-7
CASSDHTNSYNEQFF	TGTGCCAGCAGCGATCACACCAACTCCTACAATGAGCAGTTCTTC	.	.	TRBV7-3	TRBJ2-1
CASSPRLADNNEQFF	TGTGCCAGCAGCCCCCGGCTAGCGGATAACAATGAGCAGTTCTTC	.	TRBD2	TRBV7-8	TRBJ2-1
CASSFHNQPQHF	TGTGCCAGCAGTTTCCATAATCAGCCCCAGCATTTT	once	.	TRBV27	TRBJ1-5
CASPGTTKSYEQYF	TGCGCCAGCCCCGGGACAACCAAATCCTACGAGCAGTACTTC	.	.	TRBV5-1	TRBJ2-7
CASSVRDSILFSNQPQHF	TGCGCCAGCAGCGTCAGGGACTCAATACTGTTTAGCAATCAGCCCCAGCATTTT	.	.	TRBV10-1	TRBJ1-5
CASSLAAGGNTIYF	TGTGCCAGCAGCTTAGCGGCGGGGGGAAACACCATATATTTT	once	.	TRBV7-2	TRBJ1-3
CASSPRDSIYNEQFF	TGCGCCAGCAGCCCGCGGGACAGCATTTACAATGAGCAGTTCTTC	.	.	TRBV4-3	TRBJ2-1
CASKNRGSTDTQYF	TGTGCCAGCAAGAACAGGGGGAGCACAGATACGCAGTATTTT	.	TRBD1	TRBV2	TRBJ2-3
CASSRGSGTDTQYF	TGTGCCAGCAGTCGGGGATCGGGTACAGATACGCAGTATTTT	.	.	TRBV27	TRBJ2-3
CASSPDTGYQETQYF	TGTGCCAGCAGCCCCGATACAGGGTATCAAGAGACCCAGTACTTC	.	.	TRBV7-9	TRBJ2-5
CASSFTTAVTEAFF	TGTGCCAGCAGCTTCACGACGGCGGTCACTGAAGCTTTCTTT	.	.	TRBV11-2	TRBJ1-1